This T cell receptor (beta chain) was captured by sequencing in a study of blood T cell repertoires in COVID-19. Sequencing used immunoSEQ multiplex PCR; TCRdb keeps in-frame clones, though not all of them. The table shows more than 110,000 clones, with around 80% occurring only once. Participants had their cohort set by participant-reported clinical history. The CDR3 loop spans 16 amino acids. This sequence was found in a woman in her fifties or sixties who had recovered from COVID-19. Sequencing was performed on PBMCs or T cells enriched from blood (not recorded which). The chain is built from TRBV21-1 and TRBJ2-1; the table calls TRBD2, which could not be checked here. TRBV21-1 represents a pseudogene. The CDR3 nucleotides are TGTGCCAGCAGCAAAGGGGCTAGCGGGGCGTACAATGAGCAGTTCTTC. Its translation: CASSKGASGAYNEQFF.